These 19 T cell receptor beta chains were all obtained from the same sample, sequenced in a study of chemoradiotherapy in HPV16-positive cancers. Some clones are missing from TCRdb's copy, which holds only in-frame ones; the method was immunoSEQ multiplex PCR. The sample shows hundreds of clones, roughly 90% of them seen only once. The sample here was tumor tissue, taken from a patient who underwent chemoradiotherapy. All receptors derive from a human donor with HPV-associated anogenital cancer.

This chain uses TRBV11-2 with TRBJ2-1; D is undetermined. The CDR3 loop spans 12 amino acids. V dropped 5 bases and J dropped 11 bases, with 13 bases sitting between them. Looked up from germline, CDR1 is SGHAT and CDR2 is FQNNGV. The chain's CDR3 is CASSLYDGKQFF. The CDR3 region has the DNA TGTGCCAGCAGCCTATATGATGGTAAGCAGTTCTTC.

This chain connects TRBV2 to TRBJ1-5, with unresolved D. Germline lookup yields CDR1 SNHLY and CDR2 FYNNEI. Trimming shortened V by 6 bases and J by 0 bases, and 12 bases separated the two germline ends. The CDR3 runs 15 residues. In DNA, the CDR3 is TGTGCCAGCAGGGTTGAACATAATAGCAATCAGCCCCAGCATTTT. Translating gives CASRVEHNSNQPQHF.

For the CDR3, the DNA is TGCGCCAGCAGCTATGGGACAACCACAGATACGCAGTATTTT. Translating it yields CASSYGTTTDTQYF. This sequence joins TRBV5-1 and TRBJ2-3, with D perhaps matching TRBD1 (6 bases). Trimming removed 3 bases from V and 2 bases from J, with 10 bases in between. Germline V gives CDR1 SGHRS, CDR2 YFSETQ. The length of the CDR3 is 14 residues.

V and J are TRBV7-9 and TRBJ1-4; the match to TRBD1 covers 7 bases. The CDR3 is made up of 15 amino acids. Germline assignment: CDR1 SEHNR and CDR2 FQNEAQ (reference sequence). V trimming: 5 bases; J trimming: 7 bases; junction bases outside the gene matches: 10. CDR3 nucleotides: TGTGCCAGCAGCCCTCAAACAGGGGTTGGTGAAAAACTGTTTTTT. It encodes CASSPQTGVGEKLFF.

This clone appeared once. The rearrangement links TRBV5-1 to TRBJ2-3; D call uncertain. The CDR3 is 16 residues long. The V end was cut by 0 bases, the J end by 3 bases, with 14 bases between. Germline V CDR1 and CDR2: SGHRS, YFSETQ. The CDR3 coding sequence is TGCGCCAGCAGCTTGGAGAGCAGGTGGCTGACAGATACGCAGTATTTT. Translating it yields CASSLESRWLTDTQYF.

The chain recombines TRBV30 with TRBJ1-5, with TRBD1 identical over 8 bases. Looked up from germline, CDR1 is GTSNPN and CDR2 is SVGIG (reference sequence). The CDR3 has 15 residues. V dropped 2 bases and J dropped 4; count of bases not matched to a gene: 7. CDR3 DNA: TGTGCCTGGAGTCCCCGGACAGGGCGGAATCAGCCCCAGCATTTT. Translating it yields CAWSPRTGRNQPQHF.

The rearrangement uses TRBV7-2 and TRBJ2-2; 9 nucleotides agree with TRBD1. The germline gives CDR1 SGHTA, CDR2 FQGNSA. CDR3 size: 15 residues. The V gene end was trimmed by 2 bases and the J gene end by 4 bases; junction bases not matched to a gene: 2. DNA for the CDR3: TGTGCCAGCAGCTTATCGGGACAGGGCACCGGGGAGCTGTTTTTT. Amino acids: CASSLSGQGTGELFF.

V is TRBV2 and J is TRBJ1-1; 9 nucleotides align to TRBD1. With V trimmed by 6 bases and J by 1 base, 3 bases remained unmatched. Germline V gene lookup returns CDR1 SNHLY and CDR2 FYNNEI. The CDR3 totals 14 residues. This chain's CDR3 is CASRRDRENTEAFF. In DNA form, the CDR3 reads TGTGCCAGCAGACGGGACAGGGAGAACACTGAAGCTTTCTTT. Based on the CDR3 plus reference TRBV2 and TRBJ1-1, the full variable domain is EPEVTQTPSHQVTQMGQEVILRCVPISNHLYFYWYRQILGQKVEFLVSFYNNEISEKSEIFDDQFSVERPDGSNFTLKIRSTKLEDSAMYFCASRRDRENTEAFFGQGTRLTVV.

CDR3 protein: CSVQVLGAYEQYF. The CDR3 DNA reads as TGCAGCGTTCAGGTCTTAGGCGCCTACGAGCAGTACTTC. This chain links TRBV29-1 with TRBJ2-7; D remains unclear. V gave up 5 bases and J gave up 2 bases, with 13 bases separating them. This CDR3 region has 13 residues. Germline V gene lookup returns CDR1 SQVTM and CDR2 ANQGSEA.

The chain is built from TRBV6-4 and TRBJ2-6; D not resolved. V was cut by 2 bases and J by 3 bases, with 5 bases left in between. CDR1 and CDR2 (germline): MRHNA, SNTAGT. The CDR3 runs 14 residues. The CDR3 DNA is TGTGCCAGCAGTGACGGGGTTGGGGCCAACGTCCTGACTTTC. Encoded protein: CASSDGVGANVLTF.

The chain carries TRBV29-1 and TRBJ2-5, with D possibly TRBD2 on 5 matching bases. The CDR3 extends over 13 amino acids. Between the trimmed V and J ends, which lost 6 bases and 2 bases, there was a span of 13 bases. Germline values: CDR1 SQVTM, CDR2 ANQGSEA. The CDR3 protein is CSVASWPQETQYF. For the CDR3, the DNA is TGCAGCGTCGCTAGCTGGCCTCAAGAGACCCAGTACTTC. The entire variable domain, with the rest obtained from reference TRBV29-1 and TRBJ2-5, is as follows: SAVISQKPSRDICQRGTSLTIQCQVDSQVTMMFWYRQQPGQSLTLIATANQGSEATYESGFVIDKFPISRPNLTFSTLTVSNMSPEDSSIYLCSVASWPQETQYFGPGTRLLVL.

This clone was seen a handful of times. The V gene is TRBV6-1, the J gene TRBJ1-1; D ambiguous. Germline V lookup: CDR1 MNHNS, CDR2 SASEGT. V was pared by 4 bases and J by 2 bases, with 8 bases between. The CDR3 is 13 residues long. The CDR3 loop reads CASSVEENTEAFF. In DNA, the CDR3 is TGTGCCAGCAGTGTGGAGGAAAACACTGAAGCTTTCTTT.

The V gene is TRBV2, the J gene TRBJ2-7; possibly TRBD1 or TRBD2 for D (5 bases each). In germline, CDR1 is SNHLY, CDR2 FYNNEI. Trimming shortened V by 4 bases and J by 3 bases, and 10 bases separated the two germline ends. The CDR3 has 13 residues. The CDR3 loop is CASSVGVVYEQYF. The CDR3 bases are TGTGCCAGCAGTGTGGGGGTCGTCTACGAGCAGTACTTC. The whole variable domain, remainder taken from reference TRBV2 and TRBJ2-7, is EPEVTQTPSHQVTQMGQEVILRCVPISNHLYFYWYRQILGQKVEFLVSFYNNEISEKSEIFDDQFSVERPDGSNFTLKIRSTKLEDSAMYFCASSVGVVYEQYFGPGTRLTVT.

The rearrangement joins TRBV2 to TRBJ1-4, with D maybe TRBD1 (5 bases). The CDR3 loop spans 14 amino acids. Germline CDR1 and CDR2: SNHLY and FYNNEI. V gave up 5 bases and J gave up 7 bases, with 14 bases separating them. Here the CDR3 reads CASSPGGVGEKLFF. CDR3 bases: TGTGCCAGCAGTCCAGGAGGGGTTGGTGAAAAACTGTTTTTT.

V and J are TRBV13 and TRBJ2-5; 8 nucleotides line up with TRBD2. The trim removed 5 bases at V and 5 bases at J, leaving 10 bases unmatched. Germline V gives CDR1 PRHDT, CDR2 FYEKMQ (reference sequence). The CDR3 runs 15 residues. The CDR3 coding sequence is TGTGCCAGCAGCATCGCGGGGGGCCGGGGGGAGACCCAGTACTTC. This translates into CASSIAGGRGETQYF.

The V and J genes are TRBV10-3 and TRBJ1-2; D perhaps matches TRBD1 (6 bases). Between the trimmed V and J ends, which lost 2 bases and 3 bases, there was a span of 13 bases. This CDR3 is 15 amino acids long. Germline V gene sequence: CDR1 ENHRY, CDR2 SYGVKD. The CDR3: CAISEISGDHYGYTF. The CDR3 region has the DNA TGTGCCATCAGTGAGATTTCAGGGGACCACTATGGCTACACCTTC.

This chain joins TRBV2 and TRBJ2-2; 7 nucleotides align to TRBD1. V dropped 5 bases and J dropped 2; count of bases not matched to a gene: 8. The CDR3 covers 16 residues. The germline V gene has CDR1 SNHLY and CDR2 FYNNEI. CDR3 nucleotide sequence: TGTGCCAGCAGTCTACTCGGGACAGCTAACACCGGGGAGCTGTTTTTT. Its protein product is CASSLLGTANTGELFF.

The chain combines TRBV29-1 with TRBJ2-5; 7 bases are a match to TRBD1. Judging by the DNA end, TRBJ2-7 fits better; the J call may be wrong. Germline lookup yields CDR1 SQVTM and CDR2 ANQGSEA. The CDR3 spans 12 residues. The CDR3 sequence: CSGRQGSYEQYF. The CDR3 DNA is TGCAGCGGAAGACAGGGCTCCTACGAGCAGTACTTC.

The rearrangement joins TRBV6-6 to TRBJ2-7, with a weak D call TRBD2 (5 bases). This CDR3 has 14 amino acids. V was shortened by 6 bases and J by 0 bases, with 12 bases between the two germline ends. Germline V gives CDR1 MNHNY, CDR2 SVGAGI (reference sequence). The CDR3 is CASRYEGASYEQYF. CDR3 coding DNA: TGTGCCAGCAGGTACGAGGGTGCCTCCTACGAGCAGTACTTC.